A selection of T cell receptor beta chains follows, all from one sample in a study of CD8 T cells in Susac syndrome. MiXCR, run by TCRdb on the immunoSEQ multiplex PCR reads, gives a single entry per CDR3 protein. The sample shows about 150,000 distinct CDR3 sequences, about 95% of them seen only once. The specimen sequenced was CD4+ T cells from PBMCs. The receptors were gathered from a human donor with Susac syndrome. The CDR3 runs from the conserved cysteine through the conserved F or W. The D gene is left open where the match is weak. Rows give clone size only sometimes, using once, few, many, or a class for an expanded clone.

>TRBV23-1|TRBD2|TRBJ2-5|.
TGCGCCAGCAGTCAAGGACTAGCGGGGGGGCCGGAGACCCAGTACTTC
CASSQGLAGGPETQYF
>TRBV29-1|.|TRBJ2-7|.
TGCAGCGTTGGCACAGGGAATTACGAGCAGTACTTC
CSVGTGNYEQYF
>TRBV4-1|.|TRBJ2-3|.
TGCGCCAGCGGCAGGGGCACAGATACGCAGTATTTT
CASGRGTDTQYF
>TRBV4-3|.|TRBJ2-1|.
TGCGCCAGCAGCCAAAAGCGGTTCTTC
CASSQKRFF
>TRBV14|TRBD1|TRBJ2-3|.
TGTGCCAGCAGCCTCGCGTTTCACAGGGGAAATACGCAGTATTTT
CASSLAFHRGNTQYF
>TRBV19|.|TRBJ2-1|.
TGTGCCAGTAGGCGGGGCGTGAGAGATGAGCAGTTCTTC
CASRRGVRDEQFF
>TRBV7-2|.|TRBJ2-3|.
TGTGCCAGCAGCTTAGCCTGGGGGGGCACAGATACGCAGTATTTT
CASSLAWGGTDTQYF
>TRBV12-3/TRBV12-4|.|TRBJ2-3|.
TGTGCCAGCAGTTTAGTAGTGACCGATACGCAGTATTTT
CASSLVVTDTQYF
>TRBV7-9|.|TRBJ2-5|.
TGTGCCAGCAGCCCACCAGGGCAAGAGACCCAGTACTTC
CASSPPGQETQYF
>TRBV27|.|TRBJ1-6|.
TGTGCCAGCAGTTCCCCGTCTGGGGACGGCTCGTTAACCCTCCACTTT
CASSSPSGDGSLTLHF
>TRBV29-1|.|TRBJ2-7|.
TGCAGCGTTGAAGAGGGGCAGGGGGGATACGAGCAGTACTTC
CSVEEGQGGYEQYF
>TRBV12-3/TRBV12-4|TRBD1|TRBJ2-1|once
TGTGCCAGCAGTTTAGAGGGACAGGGCCCCTACAATGAGCAGTTCTTC
CASSLEGQGPYNEQFF
>TRBV7-3|.|TRBJ2-3|.
TGTGCCAGCAGCTTACGAGGAGACGAAGATACGCAGTATTTT
CASSLRGDEDTQYF
>TRBV3-1|.|TRBJ2-4|.
TGTGCCAGCAGTCTAAACGGAGCCAAAAACATTCAGTACTTC
CASSLNGAKNIQYF
>TRBV25-1|.|TRBJ1-2|.
TGTGCCAGTGAAAGCGGGACGGGCAATGGCTACACCTTC
CASESGTGNGYTF
>TRBV7-2|.|TRBJ2-6|.
TGTGCCAGCAGAACCGGGCTGCCCTCTGGGGCCAACGTCCTGACTTTC
CASRTGLPSGANVLTF
>TRBV9|.|TRBJ2-5|.
TGTGCCAGCAGCGTAGTGGGAGGTGGGGCAGAGACCCAGTACTTC
CASSVVGGGAETQYF
>TRBV29-1|TRBD1|TRBJ2-5|.
TGCAGCGTGGGGACAGGGGCCATCGGGGAGACCCAGTACTTC
CSVGTGAIGETQYF
>TRBV4-2|.|TRBJ2-5|.
TGTGCCAGCAGCCAAGTGCCGCGGGGCAGGGAGACCCAGTACTTC
CASSQVPRGRETQYF
>TRBV12-3/TRBV12-4|.|TRBJ2-7|.
TGTGCCAGCAGTTCCCCACCGGCCCAAAGGCCCTACGAGCAGTACTTC
CASSSPPAQRPYEQYF
>TRBV2|.|TRBJ2-1|.
TGTGCCAGCAAGGGGGGCAATGAGCAGTTCTTC
CASKGGNEQFF
>TRBV19|TRBD1|TRBJ1-5|.
TGTGCCAGTAGCCCTACAGGGGGATATAGCAATCAGCCCCAGCATTTT
CASSPTGGYSNQPQHF
>TRBV21-1|.|TRBJ2-7|.
TGTGCCAGCAGCAAAGAGGAGTACCTCGAGCAGTACTTC
CASSKEEYLEQYF
>TRBV12-3/TRBV12-4|.|TRBJ2-1|.
TGTGCCAGCAGTTTGAGACAGGCGTACAATGAGCAGTTCTTC
CASSLRQAYNEQFF
>TRBV19|.|TRBJ1-6|.
TGTGCCAGTAGTAACGGGGGCTCGGATTCACCCCTCCACTTT
CASSNGGSDSPLHF
>TRBV6-5|.|TRBJ2-2|once
TGTGCCAGCTATAGAGGGAACACCGGGGAGCTGTTTTTT
CASYRGNTGELFF
>TRBV20-1|TRBD1|TRBJ1-1|.
TGCAGTGCTGTTAAAACCCCAGGGGGGACTGAAGCTTTCTTT
CSAVKTPGGTEAFF
>TRBV12-3/TRBV12-4|TRBD2|TRBJ2-2|.
TGTGCCAGCAGTCCTAGCGGGGGGCAGCACGGGGAGCTGTTTTTT
CASSPSGGQHGELFF
>TRBV20-1|.|TRBJ2-1|.
TGCAGTGCTAGGCATCCCAAGAGCTCCTACAATGAGCAGTTCTTC
CSARHPKSSYNEQFF
>TRBV29-1|TRBD1|TRBJ2-7|.
TGCAGCGTGAGGGGACAGGGGGCTTACGAGCAGTACTTC
CSVRGQGAYEQYF
>TRBV12-3/TRBV12-4|.|TRBJ1-2|once
TGTGCCAGCAGTTTGATGATGGGTGGCTACACCTTC
CASSLMMGGYTF